This T cell receptor beta chain was retrieved from a study of blood T cell repertoires in COVID-19. This clone has a handful of counts. The CDR3 has 16 amino acids. Trimming cost V 6 bases and J 0 bases; bases outside gene matches: 7. CDR1 is MDHEN, CDR2 SYDVKM, per germline. As processed by the authors: Reference gene primer amplification in the assay estimated nucleated cell counts. TCRdb's copy holds only in-frame clones and misses some; the assay was immunoSEQ multiplex PCR. That table is the source of V, J and clone size, and D and trimming were worked out from the DNA. The sample holds 250,000 to 300,000 clones; 70% to 90% are singletons and the top ten take 4.6%.

This sequence was found in a man aged 55 to 70 who had recovered from COVID-19. The sequencing input was peripheral blood. This chain joins TRBV28 and TRBJ1-4, with 7 bases lining up with TRBD1. CDR3 in amino acids: CASSRGQVATNEKLFF. CDR3 DNA: TGTGCCAGCAGCCGCGGACAGGTCGCAACTAATGAAAAACTGTTTTTT. Looking up the rest from reference TRBV28 and TRBJ1-4 gives the full variable domain: DVKVTQSSRYLVKRTGEKVFLECVQDMDHENMFWYRQDPGLGLRLIYFSYDVKMKEKGDIPEGYSVSREKKERFSLILESASTNQTSMYLCASSRGQVATNEKLFFGSGTQLSVL.